The source of this T cell receptor beta chain is a study of cytomegalovirus exposure and HLA in healthy donors. Primers for the PCR totalled 60 Vbeta and 13 Jbeta. The table came from immunoSEQ multiplex PCR; TCRdb's copy has only in-frame clones and leaves some out. Of tens of thousands of clones detected, around 85% appear once; the ten largest clones hold 2.4%. Looked up from germline, CDR1 is LNHDA and CDR2 is SQIVND (reference sequence). Trimming removed 5 bases from V and 0 bases from J; junction bases left unmatched: 9. CDR3 size: 16 residues. The sequencing sample was made of PBMCs. This sequence originates from a woman in her fifties or sixties in good health and CMV-seronegative. The genes are TRBV19 and TRBJ1-2, with 7 bases identical to TRBD1. The CDR3 loop is CASSDTGTAPNYGYTF. The DNA for the CDR3 is TGTGCCAGTAGTGATACCGGGACAGCCCCTAACTATGGCTACACCTTC.